One and the same sample provided the 9 T cell receptor beta chains below, sequenced in a study of control samples from healthy donors and cancer patients. Libraries were prepared by immunoSEQ multiplex PCR; TCRdb keeps only in-frame clonotypes and omits some of them. Of 150,000 to 200,000 clones in the sample, about 92% are singletons; the top ten hold roughly 1.5%. The material sequenced was blood. These receptors originate from a man aged 25-45 years in good health.

V gene TRBV29-1 combines with J gene TRBJ1-5; no clear D. Trimming left V 5 bases short and J 2 bases short, with 16 bases between. The germline gives CDR1 SQVTM, CDR2 ANQGSEA. This CDR3 spans 15 amino acids. CDR3 loop: CSVSLGREGNQPQHF. CDR3 DNA sequence: TGCAGCGTTTCCCTAGGGAGAGAGGGCAATCAGCCCCAGCATTTT.

The chain links TRBV2 to TRBJ1-5; perhaps TRBD1 as D (6 bases). The CDR3 has 15 residues. Germline V lookup: CDR1 SNHLY, CDR2 FYNNEI. Trimming left V 6 bases short and J 3 bases short, with 15 bases between. CDR3 sequence (DNA): TGTGCCAGCAGGGAACAGGGTCTTTCCAATCAGCCCCAGCATTTT. It codes for CASREQGLSNQPQHF. The full variable domain, with the rest looked up from reference TRBV2 and TRBJ1-5, is EPEVTQTPSHQVTQMGQEVILRCVPISNHLYFYWYRQILGQKVEFLVSFYNNEISEKSEIFDDQFSVERPDGSNFTLKIRSTKLEDSAMYFCASREQGLSNQPQHFGDGTRLSIL.

The sample holds a few counts of this clone. V and J are TRBV30 and TRBJ1-6, with 7 bases matching TRBD1. CDR3 size: 14 residues. Germline CDR1 reads GTSNPN; CDR2 reads SVGIG (reference sequence). V lost 0 bases to trimming and J lost 8 bases; unmatched junction nucleotides: 4. As DNA, the CDR3 is TGTGCCTGGAGTGTAGGGGGCGCGGATTCACCCCTCCACTTT. Protein sequence: CAWSVGGADSPLHF.

This clone was recorded only once. CDR3 in amino acids: CASSLALTGSGEAFF. The CDR3 nucleotides are TGCGCCAGCAGCTTGGCCTTAACAGGGTCAGGTGAAGCTTTCTTT. The chain recombines TRBV5-1 with TRBJ1-1, with D maybe TRBD1 (6 bases). Per the germline V gene, CDR1 is SGHRS and CDR2 is YFSETQ. The ends were cut back, 0 bases at V and 7 bases at J, with 16 bases in the middle. The CDR3 contains 15 residues.

The DNA of the CDR3 is TGTGCCAGCTGGGCCGGGACTAGCGGGGGAACGGGCACCGGGGAGCTGTTTTTT. Its translation: CASWAGTSGGTGTGELFF. The chain is built from TRBV5-4 and TRBJ2-2; 14 nucleotides align to TRBD2. The CDR3 contains 18 residues. V was clipped by 7 bases and J by 4 bases; unmatched bases: 12. Germline loops: CDR1 SGHNT, CDR2 YYREEE (reference sequence).

This clone has only a few counts. The chain combines TRBV5-1 with TRBJ1-1; 10 nucleotides match TRBD1. Germline V gives CDR1 SGHRS, CDR2 YFSETQ. The CDR3 sequence is 14 residues long. V dropped 3 bases and J dropped 5; count of bases not matched to a gene: 4. Here the CDR3 reads CASSSDRGQTEAFF. The DNA of the CDR3 is TGCGCCAGCAGCTCAGACAGGGGGCAGACTGAAGCTTTCTTT. Supplemented by reference TRBV5-1 and TRBJ1-1, the full variable domain reads KAGVTQTPRYLIKTRGQQVTLSCSPISGHRSVSWYQQTPGQGLQFLFEYFSETQRNKGNFPGRFSGRQFSNSRSEMNVSTLELGDSALYLCASSSDRGQTEAFFGQGTRLTVV.

J is TRBJ1-2 and V is TRBV4-1, with no clear D. CDR3 size: 15 residues. Germline lookup yields CDR1 MGHRA and CDR2 YSYEKL. Trimming left V 0 bases short and J 7 bases short, with 15 bases between. CDR3 sequence: CASSQEGVGRTGYTF. The DNA for the CDR3 is TGCGCCAGCAGCCAAGAAGGTGTTGGACGAACTGGCTACACCTTC.

The rearrangement joins TRBV11-2 to TRBJ2-1, with a tentative D call TRBD2 (7 bases). Germline V gives CDR1 SGHAT, CDR2 FQNNGV. With 4 bases removed from V and 2 bases from J, the gap between germline ends came to 18 bases. The CDR3 runs 17 residues. The DNA for the CDR3 is TGTGCCAGCAGCTCGGATGGGGGGGGCGGCACCTACAATGAGCAGTTCTTC. Its protein is CASSSDGGGGTYNEQFF.

This chain connects TRBV6-1 to TRBJ1-5; D remains unclear. The V and J ends lost 4 bases and 0 bases respectively, with 13 bases between them. In germline, CDR1 is MNHNS, CDR2 SASEGT. This CDR3 has 16 residues. CDR3 bases: TGTGCCAGCAGTGGTCCAGGAACCTATAGCAATCAGCCCCAGCATTTT. It codes for CASSGPGTYSNQPQHF.